This T cell receptor (beta chain) is from a study of T cell changes during pregnancy in multiple sclerosis. CDR1 MRHNA and CDR2 SNTAGT come from the germline V gene. V was clipped by 3 bases and J by 0 bases, with 6 bases between them. The CDR3 is 15 amino acids. Data came from immunoSEQ multiplex PCR; TCRdb stores just in-frame clones and leaves some out. Of about 46,000 clones in the sample, about nine tenths are singletons; the top ten hold under 9.5%. This specimen was CD8+ T cells from peripheral blood mononuclear cells, taken after pregnancy. This receptor was obtained from a female donor with multiple sclerosis, enrolled in a pregnancy study. The chain has TRBV6-4 and TRBJ2-6; possible D gene TRBD2, 5 bases. CDR3 sequence (DNA): TGTGCCAGCAGTGATGGAGGCTCTGGGGCCAACGTCCTGACTTTC. Its protein product is CASSDGGSGANVLTF.